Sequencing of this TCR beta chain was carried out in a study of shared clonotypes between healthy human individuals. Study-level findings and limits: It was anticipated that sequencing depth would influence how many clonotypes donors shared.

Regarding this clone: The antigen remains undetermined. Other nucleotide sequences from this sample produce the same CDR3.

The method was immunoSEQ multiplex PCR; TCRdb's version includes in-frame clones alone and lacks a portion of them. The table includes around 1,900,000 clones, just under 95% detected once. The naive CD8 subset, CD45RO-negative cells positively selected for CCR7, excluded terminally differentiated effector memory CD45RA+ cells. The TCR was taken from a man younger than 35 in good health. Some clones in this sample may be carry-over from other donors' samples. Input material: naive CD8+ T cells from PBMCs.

CDR3 sequence (DNA): TGTGCCAGCAGCAGGACAGGCGATGAGCAGTTCTTC. It specifies CASSRTGDEQFF. This chain joins TRBV7-9 and TRBJ2-1; the match to TRBD1 covers 7 bases. Germline V gene sequence: CDR1 SEHNR, CDR2 FQNEAQ (reference sequence). The CDR3 is made up of 12 amino acids. J gave up 8 bases and V 5 bases, and 3 bases lay outside the gene matches.